This passage covers 22 T cell receptor beta chains from one sample sequenced in a study of T cell repertoires in cytomegalovirus infection. TCRdb reprocessed the reads with MiXCR, giving one entry per CDR3 protein. This sample yields 600,000 to 800,000 distinct CDR3 sequences, of which 20% to 25% are seen a single time; 8% belongs to the top ten. Material for sequencing was CD8+ T cells from PBMCs. These receptors originate from a human donor in good health (CMV status not recorded). Some clones in this sample may be carry-over from other donors' samples.

The chain uses TRBV4-1 and TRBJ1-2; a possible D gene is TRBD1 (6 bases). V shed 1 base and J shed 2 bases, with 11 bases lying between them. This CDR3 contains 15 residues. Germline CDR1 and CDR2: MGHRA and YSYEKL. In DNA form, the CDR3 reads TGCGCCAGCAGCCAAGTTGCAGGGGAAAACTATGGCTACACCTTC. It encodes CASSQVAGENYGYTF.

The genes are TRBV6-2 or TRBV6-3 and TRBJ2-2, with TRBD1 identical over 7 bases. V shed 2 bases and J 5 bases; nucleotides not matched to a gene: 5. The germline V gene has CDR1 MNHEY and CDR2 SVGEGT. The CDR3 runs 15 residues. CDR3 nucleotides: TGTGCCAGCAGTTACCCCCGGGACAGAACCGGGGAGCTGTTTTTT. Translated, it gives CASSYPRDRTGELFF.

The rearrangement links TRBV29-1 to TRBJ2-7; D gene unclear. Germline V gene lookup returns CDR1 SQVTM and CDR2 ANQGSEA. This CDR3 contains 13 residues. The germline V and J ends were trimmed by 4 bases and 2 bases, with 12 bases remaining between them. The CDR3 DNA reads TGCAGCGTTGTATTTGGCCCTCCCTACGAGCAGTACGTC. It specifies CSVVFGPPYEQYV.

At least ten counts were recorded for this clonotype. V is TRBV19 and J is TRBJ1-1, with TRBD1 as a possible D gene (6 bases). Trimming removed 1 base from V and 0 bases from J, with 9 bases in between. The CDR3 has 15 residues. The germline CDR1 and CDR2 sequences are LNHDA and SQIVND (reference sequence). This CDR3 reads CASSIGDTLNTEAFF. CDR3 DNA: TGTGCCAGTAGTATAGGGGACACCTTGAACACTGAAGCTTTCTTT.

The chain is built from TRBV6-1 and TRBJ2-1, with no clear D. CDR3 length equals 12 residues. Germline V gives CDR1 MNHNS, CDR2 SASEGT. V was clipped by 3 bases and J by 14 bases, with 14 bases between them. The CDR3 protein is CASSDPIVREFF. CDR3 DNA: TGTGCCAGCAGTGACCCCATTGTTAGGGAGTTCTTC.

V usage is TRBV28 and J usage is TRBJ2-7; 9 positions match TRBD2. The CDR3 is made up of 18 amino acids. Germline-derived CDR1 and CDR2 are MDHEN and SYDVKM. V shed 3 bases and J 2 bases; nucleotides not matched to a gene: 14. The CDR3 is CASSFWVGSGGPPYEQYV. The CDR3 DNA is TGTGCCAGCAGTTTTTGGGTTGGCAGCGGGGGGCCGCCCTACGAGCAGTACGTC.

This clonotype was detected only a few times. The rearrangement uses TRBV5-5 and TRBJ2-3; 12 positions agree with TRBD1. From germline, CDR1 is SGHKS and CDR2 YYEKEE (reference sequence). CDR3 size: 17 residues. The V gene end was trimmed by 4 bases and the J gene end by 2 bases; junction bases not matched to a gene: 8. This CDR3 is CASSETGQGALTDTQYF. CDR3 in DNA: TGTGCCAGCAGCGAAACGGGACAGGGGGCGCTCACAGATACGCAGTATTTT.

This clonotype came up a few times. The CDR3 nucleotides are TGTGCCAGCAGCGCTACAGGGGACCCTGAAGCTTTCTTT. Encoded protein: CASSATGDPEAFF. The chain is built from TRBV7-9 and TRBJ1-1, with 7 bases that match TRBD1. This CDR3 is 13 amino acids long. Germline values: CDR1 SEHNR, CDR2 FQNEAQ (reference sequence). Trimming cost V 5 bases and J 6 bases; bases outside gene matches: 6.

The rearrangement uses TRBV7-9 and TRBJ2-5; possible D gene TRBD1, 8 bases. V gave up 8 bases and J gave up 2 bases, with 15 bases separating them. The CDR3 loop spans 14 amino acids. In germline, CDR1 is SEHNR, CDR2 FQNEAQ (reference sequence). CDR3 residues: CASQDRGGQETQYF. Here the CDR3 DNA reads TGTGCCAGCCAAGACAGGGGAGGGCAAGAGACCCAGTACTTC.

This clonotype was found many times. V gene TRBV7-2 combines with J gene TRBJ2-7, with 9 bases aligning to TRBD2. The CDR3 runs to 16 residues. From germline, CDR1 is SGHTA and CDR2 FQGNSA. Losses at the gene ends were 1 base for V and 4 bases for J; bases not matched to a gene: 8. The CDR3 DNA sequence: TGTGCCAGCAGCTTAGAGGTTAGCGGGGGATTATACGAGCAGTACGTC. Its translation: CASSLEVSGGLYEQYV.

This CDR3 is CVSSSIHEQYV. The CDR3 DNA reads TGTGTCAGCTCCAGTATTCACGAGCAGTACGTC. The chain has TRBV28 and TRBJ2-7; D unresolved. Germline lookup yields CDR1 MDHEN and CDR2 SYDVKM. This CDR3 comprises 11 residues.

Of note for this clonotype: At one boundary the junction diverges from the germline segment, which might be a read error. The chain carries TRBV5-3 and TRBJ1-2, with 7 bases identical to TRBD1. TRBV5-3 is an ORF for which the function is uncertain. This CDR3 is 16 amino acids long. This CDR3 is CASSDRTGQENFGYTF. The CDR3 region has the DNA TGTGCCAGCAGCGACAGGACAGGACAAGAGAACTTTGGCTACACCTTC.

V usage is TRBV11-1 and J usage is TRBJ2-2; 9 bases align to TRBD2. The germline CDR1 and CDR2 sequences are SGHAT and FQDESV (reference sequence). The CDR3 contains 17 residues. The ends lost 2 bases at V and 4 bases at J; junction bases unmatched: 8. The CDR3 nucleotides read TGTGCCAGCAGCTTATTCAGCGGGGGGCCACTCACCGGGGAGCTGTTTTTT. This translates into CASSLFSGGPLTGELFF.

The CDR3 region has the DNA TGCAGTGCTAGAGATTTCCCAACGCGGGAGACCCAGTACTTC. It yields the protein CSARDFPTRETQYF. The V gene is TRBV20-1, the J gene TRBJ2-5; no clear D gene. CDR1 DFQATT and CDR2 SNEGSKA come from the germline V gene (reference sequence). V was shortened by 0 bases and J by 5 bases, with 13 bases between the two germline ends. The CDR3 runs to 14 residues.

Only a few counts were recorded for this clonotype. The rearrangement joins TRBV24-1 to TRBJ2-1; 9 nucleotides line up with TRBD2. Germline CDR1 and CDR2: KGHDR and SFDVKD. The V and J ends lost 5 bases and 0 bases, in that order; junction bases with no gene match: 19. The CDR3 covers 21 residues. Here the CDR3 reads CATSGQGELAGKSSSYNEQFF. The CDR3 nucleotides read TGTGCCACCAGTGGACAGGGTGAGCTAGCGGGGAAATCGAGCTCCTACAATGAGCAGTTCTTC.

Remarks on this clonotype: A much larger clone differs by one base, so this may be a read error. The chain couples TRBV7-8 to TRBJ2-3; D not resolved. Trimming stripped 1 base from V and 5 bases from J, with 10 bases between. The CDR3 totals 14 residues. The germline gives CDR1 SGHVS, CDR2 FQNEAQ. CDR3 coding DNA: TGTGCCAGCAGCTTAGGACACCGCAGAGATACGCAGTATTTT. Translation gives CASSLGHRRDTQYF. The full variable domain, its missing parts supplied by reference TRBV7-8 and TRBJ2-3, is GAGVSQSPRYKVAKRGQDVALRCDPISGHVSLFWYQQALGQGPEFLTYFQNEAQLDKSGLPSDRFFAERPEGSVSTLKIQRTQQEDSAVYLCASSLGHRRDTQYFGPGTRLTVL.

This clonotype has a handful of counts. The chain links TRBV9 to TRBJ2-1; D remains ambiguous. Trimming shortened V by 4 bases and J by 5 bases, and 10 bases separated the two germline ends. The CDR3 totals 13 residues. Germline V lookup: CDR1 SGDLS, CDR2 YYNGEE. The CDR3 bases are TGTGCCAGCAGCCGTCAAAGGAACAATGAGCAGTTCTTC. It translates to CASSRQRNNEQFF.

This clonotype has a handful of counts. V and J are TRBV6-6 and TRBJ2-2; possible D gene TRBD1, 6 bases. The CDR3 is 15 residues long. Germline V gives CDR1 MNHNY, CDR2 SVGAGI (reference sequence). V was pared by 2 bases and J by 6 bases, with 13 bases between. The CDR3: CASSYLQGYAGELFF. The CDR3 coding sequence is TGTGCCAGCAGTTACCTGCAGGGGTACGCCGGGGAGCTGTTTTTT.

V and J are TRBV7-4 and TRBJ2-7; D remains unclear. The length of the CDR3 is 13 residues. CDR1 and CDR2 from the germline V gene are SGHVT and SQSDAQ. V was cut by 1 base and J by 3 bases, with 7 bases left in between. This CDR3 is CASSLETGYEQYF. The CDR3, as DNA: TGTGCCAGCAGCTTAGAAACGGGCTACGAGCAGTACTTC.

This clonotype has only a few counts. The CDR3: CSVEGWGGNTEAFF. CDR3 in DNA: TGCAGCGTTGAAGGATGGGGGGGGAACACTGAAGCTTTCTTT. The J gene is TRBJ1-1, the V gene TRBV29-1, with D perhaps TRBD1 (5 bases). Trimming took off 1 base at V and 1 base at J, with 10 bases between the two ends. Germline V gene sequence: CDR1 SQVTM, CDR2 ANQGSEA. This CDR3 region has 14 residues.

CDR3 nucleotide sequence: TGTGCCAGCAGGACGGGGATCTATAGCAATCAGCCCCAGCATTTT. It specifies CASRTGIYSNQPQHF. This rearrangement joins TRBV6-6 to TRBJ1-5; D ambiguous. V lost 6 bases to trimming and J lost 0 bases, with 12 bases between them. This CDR3 is built from 15 residues. Per germline, CDR1 MNHNY and CDR2 SVGAGI (reference sequence).

J is TRBJ1-2 and V is TRBV7-8, with TRBD1 matching over 9 bases. The CDR3 sequence is 14 residues long. Germline V gives CDR1 SGHVS, CDR2 FQNEAQ. The ends lost 5 bases at V and 5 bases at J; junction bases unmatched: 6. For the CDR3, the DNA is TGTGCCAGCAGCCAAGGACAGGGGCATTATGGCTACACCTTC. Translated: CASSQGQGHYGYTF.